This TCR beta chain was recorded in a study of beta chain features in type 1 diabetes. Investigators reverse transcribed all isolated RNA, so they sequenced expressed TCRB transcripts. The repertoire was sequenced with immunoSEQ multiplex PCR; TCRdb's copy has only in-frame clones and lacks some. The sample has about 400,000 clones; roughly 13% are singletons. This clone was detected a few times. Other nucleotide sequences in the sample specify the same CDR3. V dropped 2 bases and J dropped 5; count of bases not matched to a gene: 1. Germline assignment: CDR1 SGHNT and CDR2 YYREEE (reference sequence). CDR3 length: 13 residues. Cells sorted by CD45RO/CCR7/CD25/CD127/CD95/CD27 comprised CD4+ naive, central memory, regulatory and stem cell-like memory cells.

This TCR was recovered from a man younger than 35 in good health. This chain links TRBV5-4 with TRBJ2-5; 9 bases agree with TRBD1. The sample comprised naive CD4+ T cells from blood. In DNA, the CDR3 is TGTGCCAGCAGCTTACAGGGGGCTGAGACCCAGTACTTC. This gives the protein CASSLQGAETQYF.